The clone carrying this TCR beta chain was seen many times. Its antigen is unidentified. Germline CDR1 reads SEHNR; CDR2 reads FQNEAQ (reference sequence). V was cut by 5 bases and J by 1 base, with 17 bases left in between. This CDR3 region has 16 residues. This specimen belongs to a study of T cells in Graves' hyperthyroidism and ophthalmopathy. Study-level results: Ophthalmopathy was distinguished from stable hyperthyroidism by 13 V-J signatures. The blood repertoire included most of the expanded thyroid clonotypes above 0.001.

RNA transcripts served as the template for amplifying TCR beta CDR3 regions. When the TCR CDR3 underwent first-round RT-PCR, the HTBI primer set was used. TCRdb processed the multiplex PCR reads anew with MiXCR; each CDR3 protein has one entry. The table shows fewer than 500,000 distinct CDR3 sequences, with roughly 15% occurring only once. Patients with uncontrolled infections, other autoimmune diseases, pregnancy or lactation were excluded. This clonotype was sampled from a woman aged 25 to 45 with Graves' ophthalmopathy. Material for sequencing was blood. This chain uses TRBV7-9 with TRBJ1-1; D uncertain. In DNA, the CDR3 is TGTGCCAGCAGCCGTACCGGGCCAAGAGAGAACACTGAAGCTTTCTTT. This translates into CASSRTGPRENTEAFF.